The present TCR beta chain was sequenced within a study of shared T cell receptors in the human thymus. Repertoires were generated with immunoSEQ multiplex PCR, while TCRdb's copy carries only in-frame clones and drops some. The sample consists of roughly 660,000 clones, 88% of them appearing once. The CDR3 sequence is 13 residues long. V dropped 8 bases and J dropped 11; count of bases not matched to a gene: 11. CDR1 is MNHNS, CDR2 SASEGT, per germline. The sample also formed part of further work on human thymus T cells. That paper states: Healthy Finnish infants undergoing corrective surgery for congenital heart defects provided the donor material. Thymus specimens were resections from corrective heart surgery. Among unrelated individuals, related research reported thymic repertoires that overlapped highly.

Input material: thymocytes. This chain joins TRBV6-1 and TRBJ2-1; 8 bases agree with TRBD1. The receptor was isolated from a boy younger than two with a congenital heart defect. The CDR3 region has the DNA TGTGCCAGCCGACCGGACAGGGATTCAAAGCAGTTCTTC. It specifies CASRPDRDSKQFF.